The 20 T cell receptor beta chains below all came from one sample that was sequenced in a study of blood T cell repertoires in COVID-19. Sequencing was performed with immunoSEQ multiplex PCR; in TCRdb, only in-frame clones are kept and a portion is missing. This table has around 72,000 clones, about four fifths appearing once. Source material: peripheral blood. All receptors derive from a woman in her seventies with acute or convalescent COVID-19.

The chain uses TRBV6-2 or TRBV6-3 and TRBJ2-7; TRBD2 aligns across 7 bases. The junction had 1 base not matched to a gene; V was cut back by 2 bases and J by 3 bases. This CDR3 region has 13 residues. Germline CDR1 and CDR2: MNHEY and SVGEGT. CDR3 nucleotides: TGTGCCAGCAGTTACGCTAGCGGCTACGAGCAGTACTTC. It codes for CASSYASGYEQYF.

The chain uses TRBV5-4 and TRBJ2-3; 9 bases are shared with TRBD1. With V trimmed by 3 bases and J by 3 bases, 8 bases remained unmatched. The CDR3 runs 16 residues. Germline CDR1 reads SGHNT; CDR2 reads YYREEE (reference sequence). This CDR3 reads CASSSAGTGRTDTQYF. The CDR3 nucleotides are TGTGCCAGCAGCTCCGCCGGGACAGGGAGAACAGATACGCAGTATTTT.

This chain connects TRBV5-1 to TRBJ2-5; 14 bases are a match to TRBD2. The CDR3 loop spans 19 amino acids. CDR1 SGHRS and CDR2 YFSETQ come from the germline V gene. V lost 4 bases, J lost 5 bases, and 16 bases stayed unmatched. The CDR3 sequence: CASSHLRTSGRPWGETQYF. The CDR3 bases are TGCGCCAGCAGCCACCTTCGGACTAGCGGGAGGCCTTGGGGGGAGACCCAGTACTTC.

This clone was observed once. The CDR3 DNA sequence: TGTGCCAGCAGTGAGCACTCAGGGGGCTCCTACGAGCAGTACTTC. Protein: CASSEHSGGSYEQYF. This rearrangement joins TRBV6-4 to TRBJ2-7; 7 nucleotides line up with TRBD1. Germline V gene data show CDR1 as MRHNA and CDR2 as SNTAGT. J was trimmed by 0 bases and V by 3 bases; bases with no gene match: 5. The CDR3 sequence is 15 residues long.

The chain links TRBV19 to TRBJ1-4, with D possibly TRBD1 on 6 matching bases. Looked up from germline, CDR1 is LNHDA and CDR2 is SQIVND (reference sequence). The V end was cut by 3 bases, the J end by 8 bases, with 10 bases between. CDR3 length equals 13 residues. The CDR3 DNA sequence: TGTGCCAGTAGTATTACAGGGATGGAAAAACTGTTTTTT. This encodes CASSITGMEKLFF.

For the CDR3, the DNA is TGTGCCAGCAGCCGCCGGGGGAACACCGGGGAGCTGTTTTTT. Translated: CASSRRGNTGELFF. The chain combines TRBV7-2 with TRBJ2-2; the D gene is possibly TRBD2 (5 bases). CDR1 and CDR2 from the germline V gene are SGHTA and FQGNSA. The CDR3 runs to 14 residues. Trimming pared 5 bases from V and 1 base from J, leaving 8 bases between. Looking up the rest from reference TRBV7-2 and TRBJ2-2 gives the full variable domain: GAGVSQSPSNKVTEKGKDVELRCDPISGHTALYWYRQSLGQGLEFLIYFQGNSAPDKSGLPSDRFSAERTGGSVSTLTIQRTQQEDSAVYLCASSRRGNTGELFFGEGSRLTVL.

V gene TRBV6-5 combines with J gene TRBJ1-1; D unclear. This CDR3 is 13 amino acids long. Germline V gene data show CDR1 as MNHEY and CDR2 as SVGAGI. The V and J ends lost 6 bases and 4 bases respectively, with 12 bases between them. CDR3 sequence reads: CASRTPRGTEAFF. The CDR3 DNA sequence: TGTGCCAGCAGAACGCCCCGGGGCACTGAAGCTTTCTTT.

This chain connects TRBV3-1 (or the pseudogene TRBV3-2) to TRBJ2-2, with TRBD1 matching over 10 bases. Germline trimming cut 4 bases from V and 7 bases from J; bases unmatched to any gene: 3. The CDR3 contains 14 residues. Per the germline V gene, CDR1 is LGHDT and CDR2 is YNNKEL (reference sequence). CDR3 nucleotide sequence: TGTGCCAGCAGCCCCCGGACAGGGGGCGGGGAGCTGTTTTTT. Amino acids: CASSPRTGGGELFF.

This clone was detected only once. The rearrangement links TRBV29-1 to TRBJ2-7; TRBD1 matches at 7 bases. Germline values: CDR1 SQVTM, CDR2 ANQGSEA. The CDR3 consists of 13 residues. V lost 6 bases, J lost 0 bases, and 5 bases stayed unmatched. The CDR3 here is CSVGTATSYEQYF. The CDR3 coding sequence is TGCAGCGTCGGGACAGCCACCTCCTACGAGCAGTACTTC.

The chain uses TRBV3-1 (or the pseudogene TRBV3-2) and TRBJ2-5; tentative D call: TRBD1 (6 bases). Deletions cut 4 bases from V and 4 bases from J, with 19 bases between. This CDR3 is 16 amino acids long. CDR1 is LGHDT, CDR2 YNNKEL, per germline (reference sequence). The CDR3 DNA reads as TGTGCCAGCAGCCTCCTAACAGGGAAACGGCGAGAGACCCAGTACTTC. Its protein product is CASSLLTGKRRETQYF.

This sequence joins TRBV10-2 and TRBJ1-4; 8 bases fit TRBD1. V trimming: 5 bases; J trimming: 6 bases; junction bases outside the gene matches: 11. Per the germline V gene, CDR1 is WSHSY and CDR2 is SAAADI. This CDR3 comprises 16 residues. This chain's CDR3 is CASSPGGLDRDEKLFF. The DNA for the CDR3 is TGCGCCAGCAGTCCGGGGGGCTTGGACAGGGATGAAAAACTGTTTTTT.

The count of this clone is one. The genes are TRBV3-1 (or the pseudogene TRBV3-2) and TRBJ2-7; D remains ambiguous. Germline CDR1 LGHDT, CDR2 YNNKEL (reference sequence). This CDR3 is built from 13 residues. The V end was cut by 0 bases, the J end by 9 bases, with 12 bases between. The CDR3 nucleotides are TGTGCCAGCAGCCAAGATCTCCGGTTCGGGCAGTACTTC. Protein: CASSQDLRFGQYF.

The chain carries TRBV5-4 and TRBJ1-4; the match to TRBD1 covers 9 bases. This CDR3 spans 15 amino acids. J lost 8 bases, V lost 4 bases, and 9 bases had no gene match. Per germline, CDR1 SGHNT and CDR2 YYREEE (reference sequence). CDR3: CASSGSTGGREKLFF. CDR3 coding DNA: TGTGCCAGCAGCGGGTCGACAGGGGGAAGGGAAAAACTGTTTTTT. The variable domain in full, with the rest retrieved from reference TRBV5-4 and TRBJ1-4, is ETGVTQSPTHLIKTRGQQVTLRCSSQSGHNTVSWYQQALGQGPQFIFQYYREEENGRGNFPPRFSGLQFPNYSSELNVNALELDDSALYLCASSGSTGGREKLFFGSGTQLSVL.

The CDR3 loop reads CSVEYTSGNVDTQYF. CDR3 in DNA: TGCAGCGTTGAATATACTAGCGGGAACGTCGATACGCAGTATTTT. This sequence joins TRBV29-1 and TRBJ2-3, with 10 positions matching TRBD2. V lost 2 bases to trimming and J lost 6 bases; unmatched junction nucleotides: 8. CDR1 SQVTM and CDR2 ANQGSEA come from the germline V gene. The CDR3 runs to 15 residues.

This clone occurred a few times. This sequence joins TRBV14 and TRBJ2-7, with TRBD1 as a possible D gene (6 bases). The germline V and J ends were trimmed by 4 bases and 4 bases, with 14 bases remaining between them. CDR1 is SGHDN, CDR2 FVKESK, per germline. The CDR3 covers 14 residues. The CDR3 nucleotides are TGTGCCAGCAGCCGCGAGACAGGTCTGTACGAGCAGTACTTC. The encoded protein is CASSRETGLYEQYF.

V gene TRBV14 combines with J gene TRBJ2-7; D unresolved. This CDR3 region has 15 residues. The V end was cut by 0 bases, the J end by 0 bases, with 9 bases between. Germline values: CDR1 SGHDN, CDR2 FVKESK. The CDR3 coding sequence is TGTGCCAGCAGCCAAGATCTGTACACCTCCTACGAGCAGTACTTC. As protein: CASSQDLYTSYEQYF.

The rearrangement uses TRBV11-1 and TRBJ2-2; D unresolved. Per germline, CDR1 SGHAT and CDR2 FQDESV (reference sequence). This CDR3 comprises 15 residues. The ends were cut back, 3 bases at V and 0 bases at J, with 8 bases in the middle. This CDR3 reads CASSLETANTGELFF. CDR3 sequence (DNA): TGTGCCAGCAGCTTGGAGACCGCGAACACCGGGGAGCTGTTTTTT. Variable domain in full (rest from reference TRBV11-1 and TRBJ2-2): EAEVAQSPRYKITEKSQAVAFWCDPISGHATLYWYRQILGQGPELLVQFQDESVVDDSQLPKDRFSAERLKGVDSTLKIQPAELGDSAMYLCASSLETANTGELFFGEGSRLTVL.

This clone has more than one count but fewer than ten. The chain links TRBV6-5 to TRBJ2-2, with TRBD2 identical over 8 bases. With V trimmed by 7 bases and J by 1 base, 5 bases remained unmatched. This CDR3 region has 15 residues. The V gene's germline CDR1 is MNHEY and CDR2 SVGAGI. DNA of the CDR3: TGTGCCAGCAATCCCGGGACTAGGAACACCGGGGAGCTGTTTTTT. This gives the protein CASNPGTRNTGELFF.

This clone was detected once. The chain has TRBV6-1 and TRBJ2-5, with 9 bases aligning to TRBD2. V trimming: 3 bases; J trimming: 4 bases; junction bases outside the gene matches: 9. The CDR3 covers 16 residues. CDR1 is MNHNS, CDR2 SASEGT, per germline. For the CDR3, the DNA is TGTGCCAGCAGTGATAATCCGGGACTAGCTATAGAGACCCAGTACTTC. Translation: CASSDNPGLAIETQYF.

The chain employs TRBV15 and TRBJ2-3; D not resolved. V lost 0 bases to trimming and J lost 3 bases, with 7 bases between them. CDR3 length: 14 residues. The germline V gene encodes CDR1 LNHNV and CDR2 YYDKDF (reference sequence). In DNA, the CDR3 is TGTGCCACCAGCAGAGATCTGGCTACAGATACGCAGTATTTT. Translation gives CATSRDLATDTQYF.